The 17 T cell receptor beta chains reported below all come from one sample, sequenced in a study of immune evolution from preneoplasia to lung adenocarcinoma (dated by TCRdb to 2020 to 2022). Libraries were constructed by the immunoSEQ multiplex PCR assay. In its TCRdb copy, this immuneACCESS table keeps in-frame sequences only and misses some clones. Where compared with another copy, unresolved V genes explain less than half of these, and the others have no known cause. This sample comprises approximately 9,600 clones, about four fifths of them detected only once. The leading ten clones occupy 4.8% of the sample. Material for sequencing was FFPE minimally invasive lung adenocarcinoma tissue. Read against the paper, the sample's cell subset or site label means: micro-invasive lung adenocarcinoma (MIA). These receptors all stem from a person between 65 and 80 years old with lung adenocarcinoma.

The chain combines TRBV5-6 with TRBJ1-2; a weak D match, TRBD1 (5 bases). Germline CDR1 SGHDT, CDR2 YYEEEE. The CDR3 is 14 amino acids. The V and J ends lost 0 bases and 3 bases respectively, with 9 bases between them. The CDR3, as DNA: TGTGCCAGCAGCTTGGTCGGGGGAGACTATGGCTACACCTTC. Protein: CASSLVGGDYGYTF.

Concerning this clone itself: Germline is not matched at one junction end, which may reflect a read error. The chain joins TRBV6-5 to TRBJ1-1; 10 bases line up with TRBD1. The CDR3 has 15 amino acids. Germline CDR1 reads MNHEY; CDR2 reads SVGAGI. CDR3 protein: CASSRTTGGIAEAFF. CDR3 sequence (DNA): TGTGCTAGCAGTCGGACGACAGGGGGCATCGCTGAAGCTTTCTTT.

The chain carries TRBV28 and TRBJ1-1; D uncertain. Per the germline V gene, CDR1 is MDHEN and CDR2 is SYDVKM. V dropped 2 bases and J dropped 5 bases, with 15 bases sitting between them. The CDR3 is made up of 15 amino acids. CDR3 in DNA: TGTGCCAGCAGTTTAGGCTCCGGGTTTCGAACTGAAGCTTTCTTT. Translation: CASSLGSGFRTEAFF.

This sequence joins TRBV18 and TRBJ1-3; D gene uncertain. V lost 2 bases and J lost 2, with 10 bases in between. Germline assignment: CDR1 KGHSH and CDR2 LQKENI. The CDR3 runs 15 residues. CDR3 sequence (DNA): TGTGCCAGCTCACCAGAAGGGATGGCTGGAAACACCATATATTTT. Protein sequence: CASSPEGMAGNTIYF. Filled out from reference TRBV18 and TRBJ1-3, the complete variable domain reads NAGVMQNPRHLVRRRGQEARLRCSPMKGHSHVYWYRQLPEEGLKFMVYLQKENIIDESGMPKERFSAEFPKEGPSILRIQQVVRGDSAAYFCASSPEGMAGNTIYFGEGSWLTVV.

The sample holds one count of this clone. The chain combines TRBV7-8 with TRBJ1-1; the D is unclear. V lost 5 bases to trimming and J lost 2 bases, with 15 bases between them. CDR3 length equals 15 residues. CDR1 and CDR2 (germline): SGHVS, FQNEAQ. The CDR3: CASSPNLVGNTEAFF. CDR3 nucleotide sequence: TGTGCCAGCAGCCCCAACTTAGTCGGTAACACTGAAGCTTTCTTT.

This clone was seen only a few times. The V gene is TRBV5-5, the J gene TRBJ1-1; D unresolved. Trimming removed 2 bases from V and 0 bases from J, with 8 bases in between. Germline V gives CDR1 SGHKS, CDR2 YYEKEE (reference sequence). This CDR3 spans 14 amino acids. The CDR3 bases are TGTGCCAGCAGCTTTAGTACGATGAACACTGAAGCTTTCTTT. It yields the protein CASSFSTMNTEAFF.

This clone was recorded only once. The gene calls are TRBV9 and TRBJ1-2, with D possibly matching TRBD1 (5 bases). With 0 bases removed from V and 8 bases from J, the gap between germline ends came to 20 bases. In germline, CDR1 is SGDLS, CDR2 YYNGEE. This CDR3 has 16 amino acids. CDR3 amino acids: CASSVELGPPLGGYTF. As DNA, the CDR3 is TGTGCCAGCAGCGTAGAGCTGGGACCCCCCCTCGGCGGCTACACCTTC.

The chain employs TRBV6-1 and TRBJ2-7, with 11 bases identical to TRBD2. The CDR3 loop spans 13 amino acids. Germline CDR1 is MNHNS and CDR2 is SASEGT. V lost 11 bases and J lost 3; bases outside the gene matches: 6. The CDR3 spells CAGWTSGLYEQYF. The CDR3, as DNA: TGTGCCGGATGGACTAGCGGGCTCTACGAGCAGTACTTC.

The chain has TRBV25-1 and TRBJ2-2; 7 nucleotides agree with TRBD2. The CDR3 is made up of 18 amino acids. Germline CDR1 is MGHDK and CDR2 is SYGVNS. With 4 bases clipped from V and 0 bases from J, the junction kept 11 bases outside the gene matches. The CDR3 coding sequence is TGTGCCAGCAGTGTAGTGGAAGGGAGGGCCGCGAACACCGGGGAGCTGTTTTTT. The encoded protein is CASSVVEGRAANTGELFF. The whole variable domain, filled in from reference TRBV25-1 and TRBJ2-2, reads EADIYQTPRYLVIGTGKKITLECSQTMGHDKMYWYQQDPGMELHLIHYSYGVNSTEKGDLSSESTVSRIRTEHFPLTLESARPSHTSQYLCASSVVEGRAANTGELFFGEGSRLTVL.

This clone has a handful of counts. The chain uses TRBV18 and TRBJ2-3, with 8 bases aligning to TRBD1. The CDR3 loop spans 15 amino acids. V lost 3 bases and J lost 9; bases outside the gene matches: 11. CDR1 is KGHSH, CDR2 LQKENI, per germline. The CDR3 nucleotides read TGTGCCAGCTCACCCCCAGGGACAGGCCTTGGGACGCAGTATTTT. Translation gives CASSPPGTGLGTQYF.

The rearrangement joins TRBV6-4 to TRBJ2-2; a weak D match, TRBD2 (6 bases). V lost 4 bases and J lost 3, with 6 bases in between. The germline gives CDR1 MRHNA, CDR2 SNTAGT. This CDR3 has 13 amino acids. CDR3 amino acids: CASSAGDTGELFF. The CDR3 coding sequence is TGTGCCAGCAGTGCGGGAGACACCGGGGAGCTGTTTTTT.

V gene TRBV11-2 combines with J gene TRBJ2-3; 8 bases line up with TRBD2. The V segment lost 5 bases and the J segment 5 bases; nucleotides outside the gene matches: 12. The CDR3 sequence is 16 residues long. Per germline, CDR1 SGHAT and CDR2 FQNNGV. In DNA form, the CDR3 reads TGTGCCAGCAGCCCCGCCGCAGCGGGGGTAGTAGATACGCAGTATTTT. It codes for CASSPAAAGVVDTQYF.

The V call is TRBV4-1, the J call TRBJ2-1, with 9 nucleotides matching TRBD1. The CDR3 is 19 amino acids. Germline CDR1 and CDR2: MGHRA and YSYEKL. Trimming removed 3 bases from V and 6 bases from J; junction bases left unmatched: 18. Here the CDR3 reads CASSHPGLAQGASSNEQFF. DNA of the CDR3: TGCGCCAGCAGCCACCCGGGGCTAGCACAGGGGGCTAGTAGCAATGAGCAGTTCTTC.

V is TRBV28 and J is TRBJ2-7, with 11 positions matching TRBD1. The CDR3 spans 16 residues. Germline V gene sequence: CDR1 MDHEN, CDR2 SYDVKM. The ends lost 5 bases at V and 3 bases at J; junction bases unmatched: 9. CDR3 in amino acids: CASSRRTGTGGYEQYF. The CDR3 DNA reads as TGTGCCAGCAGTCGTAGGACAGGGACAGGGGGCTACGAGCAGTACTTC.

The rearrangement uses TRBV20-1 and TRBJ1-1; D is undetermined. In germline, CDR1 is DFQATT, CDR2 SNEGSKA (reference sequence). Trimming left V 5 bases short and J 10 bases short, with 14 bases between. CDR3 length: 11 amino acids. Here the CDR3 reads CSASLGGRAFF. CDR3 coding DNA: TGCAGTGCTTCCTTAGGAGGGAGAGCTTTCTTT.

This clone came up once. The rearrangement uses TRBV2 and TRBJ1-3; D possibly corresponds to TRBD1 (6 bases). Germline V lookup: CDR1 SNHLY, CDR2 FYNNEI. The germline V and J ends were trimmed by 8 bases and 8 bases, with 19 bases remaining between them. The CDR3 length is 14 residues. CDR3 in DNA: TGTGCCAGCGCCCGGGACAATGGCCCGGACACCATATATTTT. This codes for CASARDNGPDTIYF.

The rearrangement links TRBV7-6 to TRBJ2-7; 8 nucleotides line up with TRBD2. The V gene end was trimmed by 3 bases and the J gene end by 3 bases; junction bases not matched to a gene: 7. The CDR3 totals 15 residues. Per germline, CDR1 SGHVS and CDR2 FNYEAQ. CDR3 sequence: CASSFGATSVYEQYF. CDR3 nucleotides: TGTGCCAGCAGCTTTGGGGCGACTAGCGTCTACGAGCAGTACTTC.